These 25 T cell receptor beta chains originate from one sample sequenced in a study of T cells in Graves' hyperthyroidism and ophthalmopathy. Amplification yielded TCR beta CDR3 regions, with RNA transcripts as the source. In the first-round RT-PCR of the TCR CDR3, the HTBI primer set was used. TCRdb independently ran MiXCR on the multiplex PCR reads; one entry per CDR3 protein. The sample has 600,000 or so distinct CDR3 sequences; 14% are singletons. Input material: blood. All receptors derive from a woman aged 18 to 35 with Graves' ophthalmopathy.

There are a few counts of this clonotype. The chain links TRBV5-6 to TRBJ2-5; D ambiguous. This CDR3 has 14 amino acids. Germline CDR1 SGHDT, CDR2 YYEEEE. Trimming cost V 3 bases and J 0 bases, with 9 bases left between them. CDR3 sequence: CASSWVANQETQYF. CDR3 bases: TGTGCCAGCAGCTGGGTGGCCAACCAAGAGACCCAGTACTTC.

Notes on this clonotype: One end of the junction does not line up with germline, which may come from a read error. This chain uses TRBV27 with TRBJ1-1; D might be TRBD1 (5 bases). CDR3 length: 14 amino acids. Per the germline V gene, CDR1 is MNHEY and CDR2 is SMNVEV (reference sequence). CDR3 in DNA: TGTGCCGGCAGTTTCCAGGGCGGCGGCACTGAAGCTTTCTTT. Encoded protein: CAGSFQGGGTEAFF.

This clonotype has a count of ten or more. The chain has TRBV2 and TRBJ2-2, with D unresolved. V was cut by 8 bases and J by 5 bases, with 21 bases left in between. The CDR3 is 16 residues long. Looked up from germline, CDR1 is SNHLY and CDR2 is FYNNEI. The CDR3 is CASGHTTNPKTGELFF. CDR3 nucleotide sequence: TGTGCCAGCGGCCATACCACTAATCCAAAAACCGGGGAGCTGTTTTTT.

V and J are TRBV7-9 and TRBJ2-7; D unresolved. Looked up from germline, CDR1 is SEHNR and CDR2 is FQNEAQ (reference sequence). CDR3 length equals 14 residues. V dropped 5 bases and J dropped 0 bases, with 11 bases sitting between them. The CDR3 DNA sequence: TGTGCCAGCAGCCCCCAGGCTCTCTCCTACGAGCAGTACTTC. Its protein is CASSPQALSYEQYF.

This clonotype was seen ten or more times. The V gene is TRBV30, the J gene TRBJ2-3, with D possibly being TRBD2 (5 bases). The CDR3 extends over 15 amino acids. Germline V gives CDR1 GTSNPN, CDR2 SVGIG (reference sequence). The germline V and J ends were trimmed by 1 base and 2 bases, with 13 bases remaining between them. CDR3 protein: CAWSGPGGSTDTQYF. For the CDR3, the DNA is TGTGCCTGGAGTGGTCCAGGCGGGTCCACAGATACGCAGTATTTT. Supplemented by reference TRBV30 and TRBJ2-3, the full variable domain reads SQTIHQWPATLVQPVGSPLSLECTVEGTSNPNLYWYRQAAGRGLQLLFYSVGIGQISSEVPQNLSASRPQDRQFILSSKKLLLSDSGFYLCAWSGPGGSTDTQYFGPGTRLTVL.

At least ten counts were recorded for this clonotype. The chain carries TRBV29-1 and TRBJ2-3; D is uncertain. Per germline, CDR1 SQVTM and CDR2 ANQGSEA. The V end was cut by 2 bases, the J end by 6 bases, with 15 bases between. The CDR3 is made up of 14 amino acids. This CDR3 reads CSVEPQSPRDTQYF. The CDR3 nucleotides read TGCAGCGTTGAACCCCAGTCCCCCCGGGATACGCAGTATTTT.

This clonotype was seen ten or more times. CDR3 nucleotides: TGTGCCTGGAGTGCATCAAACGAGCAGTACTTC. Encoded protein: CAWSASNEQYF. The V gene is TRBV30, the J gene TRBJ2-7; D is unresolved. This CDR3 contains 11 residues. Germline CDR1 and CDR2: GTSNPN and SVGIG (reference sequence). V was trimmed by 1 base and J by 5 bases, leaving 6 bases between them.

This chain links TRBV20-1 with TRBJ2-5, with TRBD1 as a possible D gene (6 bases). The CDR3 is made up of 13 amino acids. Trimming cost V 0 bases and J 2 bases, with 7 bases left between them. Germline assignment: CDR1 DFQATT and CDR2 SNEGSKA (reference sequence). CDR3 sequence (DNA): TGCAGTGCTAGAGAAGGGGGTCAAGAGACCCAGTACTTC. It is translated as CSAREGGQETQYF.

Regarding this clonotype: The junction differs from germline at one of its ends, possibly a read error. V is TRBV5-6 and J is TRBJ1-2; D is undetermined. The CDR3 extends over 14 amino acids. The germline V gene encodes CDR1 SGHDT and CDR2 YYEEEE. CDR3 amino acids: CVSSQANGGDGYTF. As DNA, the CDR3 is TGTGTCAGCAGCCAAGCTAATGGAGGTGATGGCTACACCTTC.

This clonotype was seen many times. This chain links TRBV6-1 with TRBJ1-1, with no clear D. Germline values: CDR1 MNHNS, CDR2 SASEGT. The CDR3 totals 16 residues. V shed 7 bases and J shed 3 bases, with 21 bases lying between them. CDR3 nucleotide sequence: TGTGCCAGCACCCATAACCCGAAGTATGAGGACACTGAAGCTTTCTTT. Its translation is CASTHNPKYEDTEAFF.

This clonotype was observed at least ten times. The J gene is TRBJ1-5, the V gene TRBV7-8, with 8 bases identical to TRBD1. Germline V gene sequence: CDR1 SGHVS, CDR2 FQNEAQ. This CDR3 region has 15 residues. J gave up 1 base and V 6 bases, and 5 bases lay outside the gene matches. The DNA of the CDR3 is TGTGCCAGCAGTATGACAGGGGCGAGCAATCAGCCCCAGCATTTT. Its translation is CASSMTGASNQPQHF.

This clonotype has a count of ten or more. This rearrangement joins TRBV6-1 to TRBJ2-2; a weak D match, TRBD2 (6 bases). V dropped 7 bases and J dropped 7 bases, with 16 bases sitting between them. Germline CDR1 and CDR2: MNHNS and SASEGT. The CDR3 has 14 residues. DNA for the CDR3: TGTGCCAGCATCAGGCGGGAAGCCTTCGGGGAGCTGTTTTTT. Translating it yields CASIRREAFGELFF.

The sample holds many counts of this clonotype. The rearrangement links TRBV6-1 to TRBJ2-3, with a weak D call TRBD2 (5 bases). The CDR3 totals 14 residues. Germline-derived CDR1 and CDR2 are MNHNS and SASEGT. V shed 6 bases and J shed 4 bases, with 14 bases lying between them. CDR3 nucleotides: TGTGCCAGCAGCGAGCACCGGGGTTCAGATACGCAGTATTTT. It encodes CASSEHRGSDTQYF.

The V and J genes are TRBV7-9 and TRBJ1-1; D might be TRBD1 (5 bases). V was trimmed by 5 bases and J by 1 base, leaving 14 bases between them. The CDR3 spans 15 residues. The V gene's germline CDR1 is SEHNR and CDR2 FQNEAQ (reference sequence). As DNA, the CDR3 is TGTGCCAGCAGCGTCAGGGTTGCCACGAACACTGAAGCTTTCTTT. As protein: CASSVRVATNTEAFF.

J is TRBJ1-2 and V is TRBV20-1, with a weak D call TRBD1 (5 bases). Trimming left V 3 bases short and J 7 bases short, with 15 bases between. This CDR3 has 13 amino acids. The germline gives CDR1 DFQATT, CDR2 SNEGSKA (reference sequence). The CDR3 nucleotides are TGCAGTGCTAGTAGGCAGGGAGAACGTGGCTACACCTTC. The encoded protein is CSASRQGERGYTF.

This clonotype was detected once. The chain links TRBV5-1 to TRBJ2-7; TRBD2 agrees at 9 bases. Germline-derived CDR1 and CDR2 are SGHRS and YFSETQ. The CDR3 runs 19 residues. J was trimmed by 2 bases and V by 0 bases; bases with no gene match: 15. The CDR3 protein is CASSLARASGKRGPYEQYF. CDR3 bases: TGCGCCAGCAGCTTGGCGAGGGCTAGCGGGAAAAGAGGCCCCTACGAGCAGTACTTC.

The chain has TRBV9 and TRBJ1-2, with a possible D match to TRBD1 (5 bases). This CDR3 has 14 residues. The germline V and J ends were trimmed by 3 bases and 4 bases, with 13 bases remaining between them. CDR1 and CDR2 from the germline V gene are SGDLS and YYNGEE. The CDR3 is CASSAATAGYGYTF. DNA of the CDR3: TGTGCCAGCAGCGCCGCGACAGCCGGCTATGGCTACACCTTC.

This clonotype was observed at least ten times. The gene calls are TRBV2 and TRBJ2-2; a weak D match, TRBD2 (6 bases). Germline V gives CDR1 SNHLY, CDR2 FYNNEI. The ends were cut back, 4 bases at V and 0 bases at J, with 9 bases in the middle. This CDR3 region has 15 residues. Here the CDR3 reads CASSAEGTNTGELFF. CDR3 nucleotides: TGTGCCAGCAGTGCGGAGGGGACGAACACCGGGGAGCTGTTTTTT. Together with reference TRBV2 and TRBJ2-2, the CDR3 gives the full variable domain: EPEVTQTPSHQVTQMGQEVILRCVPISNHLYFYWYRQILGQKVEFLVSFYNNEISEKSEIFDDQFSVERPDGSNFTLKIRSTKLEDSAMYFCASSAEGTNTGELFFGEGSRLTVL.

The rearrangement joins TRBV20-1 to TRBJ2-7, with 15 bases that match TRBD2. Germline-derived CDR1 and CDR2 are DFQATT and SNEGSKA (reference sequence). The V and J ends lost 0 bases and 3 bases, in that order; junction bases with no gene match: 6. The CDR3 is made up of 17 amino acids. CDR3 coding DNA: TGCAGTGCTAGAGATCGGACTAGCGGGAGGGGGAACTACGAGCAGTACTTC. Residues: CSARDRTSGRGNYEQYF.

This chain connects TRBV20-1 to TRBJ2-5; TRBD1 matches at 11 bases. Germline values: CDR1 DFQATT, CDR2 SNEGSKA (reference sequence). The CDR3 extends over 17 amino acids. V trimming: 5 bases; J trimming: 5 bases; junction bases outside the gene matches: 16. The CDR3 sequence: CSAQNPGTGGYPETQYF. Here the CDR3 DNA reads TGCAGTGCTCAGAACCCTGGGACAGGGGGTTATCCGGAGACCCAGTACTTC.

This clonotype was counted ten times or more. The chain employs TRBV6-2 or TRBV6-3 and TRBJ2-7; D remains ambiguous. CDR3 size: 15 residues. V was trimmed by 2 bases and J by 3 bases, leaving 14 bases between them. Looked up from germline, CDR1 is MNHEY and CDR2 is SVGEGT. CDR3 nucleotides: TGTGCCAGCAGTTACCTCAGCTCCTTTGACTACGAGCAGTACTTC. This gives the protein CASSYLSSFDYEQYF.

The chain links TRBV18 to TRBJ1-3; tentative D call: TRBD1 (6 bases). V dropped 8 bases and J dropped 4 bases, with 15 bases sitting between them. Germline CDR1 KGHSH, CDR2 LQKENI. There are 14 residues in the CDR3. Here the CDR3 reads CASANGGSGNTIYF. CDR3 DNA sequence: TGTGCCAGCGCCAACGGGGGCTCCGGAAACACCATATATTTT.

Ten or more counts support this clonotype. The rearrangement joins TRBV4-3 to TRBJ2-1; TRBD2 matches at 7 bases. Germline V gives CDR1 LGHNA, CDR2 YSLEER. This CDR3 is built from 16 residues. V lost 0 bases, J lost 6 bases, and 8 bases stayed unmatched. CDR3 loop: CASSQEPGLVPNEQFF. The CDR3 coding sequence is TGCGCCAGCAGCCAAGAACCCGGACTAGTTCCCAATGAGCAGTTCTTC.

This clonotype was found many times. CDR3 in amino acids: CASSPERLSTDTQYF. Here the CDR3 DNA reads TGTGCCAGCAGTCCCGAGCGGCTAAGCACAGATACGCAGTATTTT. The V and J genes are TRBV12-3 or TRBV12-4 and TRBJ2-3; possible D gene TRBD2, 5 bases. This CDR3 comprises 15 residues. Trimming stripped 5 bases from V and 0 bases from J, with 12 bases between.

This clonotype was seen repeatedly, ten times or more. V usage is TRBV28 and J usage is TRBJ2-1, with no clear D. Germline V gives CDR1 MDHEN, CDR2 SYDVKM. The CDR3 totals 17 residues. The V end was cut by 3 bases, the J end by 7 bases, with 22 bases between. The chain's CDR3 is CASSLDGWQMRRNEQFF. The CDR3 DNA follows: TGTGCCAGCAGTTTGGACGGTTGGCAGATGCGTAGGAATGAGCAGTTCTTC.